This T cell receptor (beta chain) was captured by sequencing in a study of control samples from healthy donors and cancer patients. Generated by immunoSEQ multiplex PCR, the TCRdb table keeps only in-frame clones and is missing some. Counted here are about 92,000 clones, roughly 78% occurring once; the ten biggest clones make up over 7.5%. CDR1 is SQVTM and CDR2 is ANQGSEA in the germline V gene. V was trimmed by 4 bases and J by 5 bases, leaving 15 bases between them. CDR3 length: 13 amino acids. This clone was counted a few times. The clonotype was recovered from a woman in her sixties in good health. V gene TRBV29-1 combines with J gene TRBJ2-7; D gene unclear. Sequencing input: blood. Here the CDR3 DNA reads TGCAGCGTTGGATGGAATCTAAGTAACGAGCAGTACTTC. It codes for CSVGWNLSNEQYF.